These T cell receptor beta chains were read from a single sample in a study of blood T cell repertoires in COVID-19. TCRdb's table, derived via immunoSEQ multiplex PCR, lists solely in-frame clones and lacks some. The data show around 430,000 clones, approximately 90% seen once. What was sequenced was PBMCs or T cells enriched from blood (not recorded which). These TCRs come from a woman between 50 and 59 years old who had recovered from COVID-19. Both conserved end residues are part of each CDR3. The D gene is left open where the match is weak. The size of a clone is reported for some rows only, either as once, few or many, or as a class for expanded clones.

d_call j_call v_call clone_size cdr3_aa cdr3_nt
TRBD1 TRBJ1-1 TRBV18 - CASSPRGTGVYGEAFF TGTGCCAGCTCACCTCGAGGGACAGGGGTGTACGGTGAAGCTTTCTTT
- TRBJ2-3 TRBV7-7 - CASSLGAVTDTQYF TGTGCTAGCAGCTTAGGGGCCGTCACAGATACGCAGTATTTT
- TRBJ2-7 TRBV13 - CASSLWGRWYEQYF TGTGCCAGCAGCTTATGGGGGCGCTGGTACGAGCAGTACTTC
- TRBJ2-1 TRBV7-9 - CASSVILGPTYNEQFF TGTGCCAGCAGCGTAATCCTGGGGCCCACCTACAATGAGCAGTTCTTC
TRBD2 TRBJ2-3 TRBV5-1 - CASERGGEDTQYF TGCGCCAGCGAGCGGGGGGGCGAAGATACGCAGTATTTT
TRBD2 TRBJ2-7 TRBV7-2 - CASSFGLAGYEQYF TGTGCCAGCAGTTTTGGACTAGCGGGCTACGAGCAGTACTTC
- TRBJ1-1 TRBV12-3/TRBV12-4 - CASRLTGYTEAFF TGTGCCAGCAGGCTAACAGGCTACACTGAAGCTTTCTTT
- TRBJ2-7 TRBV6-5 - CARGPDRLSYEQYF TGTGCCAGGGGCCCCGACAGGCTCTCCTACGAGCAGTACTTC
- TRBJ1-3 TRBV11-3 - CASSSSADTIYF TGTGCCAGCAGCTCATCTGCGGACACCATATATTTT
TRBD2 TRBJ2-7 TRBV6-1 - CASSELGGGRYEQYF TGTGCCAGCAGTGAACTCGGCGGGGGGAGGTACGAGCAGTACTTC
- TRBJ2-2 TRBV5-1 once CASSLEGRGSGELFF TGCGCCAGCAGCTTGGAAGGGAGAGGTAGCGGGGAGCTGTTTTTT
TRBD1 TRBJ1-2 TRBV28 - CASSSYQTRDRGHRGKLGYTF TGTGCCAGCAGTTCTTATCAGACCCGGGACAGGGGGCATAGGGGGAAATTAGGCTACACCTTC
- TRBJ1-1 TRBV4-1 once CASSQVGLAPKTGIAFF TGCGCCAGCAGCCAAGTGGGGCTCGCCCCGAAGACAGGAATAGCTTTCTTT
TRBD1 TRBJ1-2 TRBV7-9 - CASSTGTGVYGYTF TGTGCCAGCAGCACCGGGACAGGGGTCTATGGCTACACCTTC
- TRBJ2-7 TRBV11-1 - CASSLQAYSYEQYF TGTGCCAGCAGCTTGCAAGCGTACTCCTACGAGCAGTACTTC
TRBD1 TRBJ1-3 TRBV6-5 - CASSRQGNKENTIYF TGTGCCAGCAGTCGACAGGGGAATAAAGAAAACACCATATATTTT
TRBD2 TRBJ2-2 TRBV19 - CASSVGLAGGPGGELFF TGTGCCAGTAGTGTGGGACTAGCGGGGGGGCCTGGCGGGGAGCTGTTTTTT
- TRBJ1-4 TRBV19 - CASSIFPTATNEKLFF TGTGCCAGTAGTATATTCCCGACAGCAACTAATGAAAAACTGTTTTTT
- TRBJ1-3 TRBV4-1 - CASSQDYSASGNTIYF TGCGCCAGCAGCCAAGATTATTCAGCTAGCGGAAACACCATATATTTT
- TRBJ1-1 TRBV30 - CAWSELVGGTEAFF TGTGCCTGGAGTGAGTTAGTAGGGGGCACTGAAGCTTTCTTT
- TRBJ2-2 TRBV4-3 - CASSQEGATTGELFF TGCGCCAGCAGCCAAGAGGGGGCGACCACCGGGGAGCTGTTTTTT
- TRBJ1-3 TRBV5-1 - CASSLAQGAGNTIYF TGCGCCAGCAGCTTGGCACAGGGAGCTGGAAACACCATATATTTT
- TRBJ1-1 TRBV18 - CASSLRTEGTEAFF TGTGCCAGCTCGCTTAGGACAGAGGGCACTGAAGCTTTCTTT
- TRBJ2-7 TRBV13 - CASSLGLGITYEQYF TGTGCCAGCAGCTTAGGACTAGGAATCACCTACGAGCAGTACTTC
TRBD1 TRBJ2-2 TRBV10-2 - CASSDRDRGLSGELFF TGCGCCAGCAGTGACAGGGACAGGGGGCTTTCCGGGGAGCTGTTTTTT
TRBD1 TRBJ2-5 TRBV3-1/TRBV3-2 - CASSGTDRVGRETQYF TGTGCCAGCAGCGGCACAGACAGGGTTGGTCGGGAGACCCAGTACTTC
TRBD2 TRBJ2-4 TRBV4-3 - CASSQELLAGGLAKNIQYF TGCGCCAGCAGCCAAGAACTGTTAGCGGGGGGCCTAGCCAAAAACATTCAGTACTTC
- TRBJ2-1 TRBV30 - CAGLRGLPNEQFF TGTGCCGGACTAAGGGGGCTCCCAAATGAGCAGTTCTTC
- TRBJ2-3 TRBV11-2 - CASSLRENTQYF TGTGCCAGCAGCTTAAGGGAGAATACGCAGTATTTT
TRBD1 TRBJ1-2 TRBV10-3 - CAITDRGDGYTF TGTGCCATAACGGACAGGGGAGATGGCTACACCTTC